This T cell receptor (beta chain) stems from a study of vaccination effects on CD4 cells after COVID-19 (dated by TCRdb to between 2021 and 2023). For context, the study as a whole: Across the study, the median time from the second dose to post-vaccine sampling was 72 days (range 14 to 241). SARS-CoV-2 spike-specific CD4+ TCR repertoires from before and after mRNA vaccination were compared in COVID-19 convalescent patients and in infection-naive vaccine recipients. A total of 10 COVID-19 convalescent patients and a handful of SARS-CoV-2-naive healthy vaccine recipients were included in the full study. The Oncomine TCR Beta short-read assay on an Illumina iSeq 100 was used to sequence cultures from other donors in the study.

In the ViraFEST assay, PBMC were stimulated with viral peptide pools, and antigen-specific CD4+ T cell clonotypes were then identified by expansion using TCR sequencing. After approximately eleven days of culture, CD4+ T cells were isolated with the EasySep CD4+ T cell isolation kit. Participants received two doses of either the BNT162b2 or the mRNA-1273 mRNA SARS-CoV-2 vaccine. Healthy vaccine recipients had no prior SARS-CoV-2 infection, confirmed by negative nucleocapsid antibodies before and after vaccination. A few million PBMC per well were cultured with 8.5 to 10 ug/ml peptides in IMDM containing roughly 5% human AB serum, around 10 IU/ml IL-2 and gentamicin. Half of the culture medium was replaced with fresh IL-2-containing medium on days 3 and 7. Each peptide stimulation condition was cultured in triplicate wells unless otherwise noted. PBMC were separated from whole blood using Ficoll-Paque Plus gradient centrifugation and were then either cryopreserved at -140C or used fresh. The overlapping peptide pools covered the spike proteins of SARS-CoV-2 as well as those of the common cold coronaviruses HCoV-NL63, HCoV-OC43 and HCoV-229E. The QIAamp micro DNA kit was used to extract genomic DNA from the cultured CD4+ T cells.

The method was the immunoSEQ multiplex PCR assay. TCR beta CDR3 sequencing was performed on DNA from the cultured, isolated CD4+ T cells. Processing in the source paper ran as follows. Non-productive TCR sequences were removed and reads were trimmed to the CDR3 region, keeping CDR3s of at least 7 amino acids. The MANAFEST web app was used to pick out antigen-specific clonotypes by comparing their expansion in peptide wells with that in reference cultures. Positive clones required FDR<0.05 expansion versus reference and all other wells, odds ratio above 5, and frequency above 0.1% in two replicate wells. Cross-reactive clonotypes were defined as significantly expanded in SARS-CoV-2 spike wells and in at least one common cold coronavirus spike condition. Levenshtein distance calculated with the stringdist R package was used to assess CDR3 similarity, and unrooted trees were constructed with ape in R 3.6.1. TCRdb holds this immuneACCESS table with in-frame rearrangements only. Some clones are missing; in checked studies, unresolved V genes explain under half, and the rest has no known cause. That table is the source of V, J and clone size, and D and trimming were worked out from the DNA. The sample has tens of thousands of clones on record, approximately 68% of them singletons. The biggest ten clones account for 8.7% of the sample.

CDR1 is given as MNHEY and CDR2 as SMNVEV, both from the germline V gene (reference sequence). V is pruned by 8 bases and J by 0 bases, leaving 12 bases of the junction without a gene match. The CDR3 contains 17 residues, cysteine and phenylalanine counted. The DNA shown is the 51-base CDR3, in frame from base 1. As regards this clone: What this receptor recognizes is not known. Base qualities are missing; no much larger clone stands one base away.

What the authors observed across the whole study: The study was limited by a small number of convalescent patients and lacked early post-infection timepoints. At late post-vaccination timepoints, both infection-induced and vaccine-induced clones showed marked clonal contraction, consistent with waning T cell responses. In healthy vaccine recipients, vaccine-induced clones were almost all SARS-CoV-2 mono-reactive, with only 1 of 255 being cross-reactive with common cold coronaviruses.

The chain employs TRBV27 and TRBJ2-3, and TRBD2 matches 9 of the central bases. The sequencing used CD4+ T cells from PBMCs cultured with SARS-CoV-2 spike peptides, collected after COVID-19 vaccination. The cell subset or site label corresponds to: SARS-CoV-2 spike overlapping peptide pool stimulation. The sequence was obtained from a human donor who received a COVID-19 vaccine. The CDR3 region reads CASARPLAGLSTDTQYF. The DNA sequence follows: TGTGCCAGCGCGAGACCCCTAGCGGGGCTTAGCACAGATACGCAGTATTTT.